Here is one T cell receptor (beta chain) with its context. This entry belongs to a study of cytomegalovirus exposure and HLA in healthy donors. In the PCR, 60 Vbeta and 13 Jbeta primers were used. Data came from immunoSEQ multiplex PCR; TCRdb stores just in-frame clones and leaves some out. The sample contains around 130,000 clones, 65% to 90% of which appear only once. This CDR3 region has 13 residues. The V gene's germline CDR1 is SGHDN and CDR2 FVKESK. Between the trimmed V and J ends, which lost 0 bases and 2 bases, there was a span of 4 bases. Donors likely had unrecorded immune exposures despite being nominally healthy when sampled.

The chain has TRBV14 and TRBJ1-1; D is unresolved. Sequenced input: PBMCs. This TCR was recovered from a woman aged 18-29 years in good health and CMV-seropositive. CDR3 DNA sequence: TGTGCCAGCAGCCAAGACAGAAACACTGAAGCTTTCTTT. It specifies CASSQDRNTEAFF.